Listed below are T cell receptor beta chains from one sample, sequenced in a study of T cell responses to AZD1222 COVID-19 vaccine. Using immunoSEQ multiplex PCR, the repertoire was profiled, and TCRdb retains in-frame clones only, with some absent. Of about 100,000 clones listed, approximately 87% are singletons. This specimen consisted of peripheral blood, obtained on day 0 of AZD1222 vaccination. Receptors were obtained from an adult in good health. Each CDR3 is given with its conserved first and last residue. D genes are given only for firm matches. Size values are once, few and many counts, or a class for expanded clones, and some rows have none.

j_call: TRBJ1-5
v_call: TRBV7-9
cdr3_length: 14
clone_size: few
d_call: .
cdr3_nt: TGTGCCAGCAGCCCCCGGGGGTACAATCAGCCCCAGCATTTT
cdr3_aa: CASSPRGYNQPQHF

j_call: TRBJ2-1
v_call: TRBV19
cdr3_length: 14
clone_size: .
d_call: TRBD2
cdr3_nt: TGTGCCAGTACTAGCGGGGGGACCTACAATGAGCAGTTCTTC
cdr3_aa: CASTSGGTYNEQFF

j_call: TRBJ2-1
v_call: TRBV7-8
cdr3_length: 18
clone_size: .
d_call: TRBD2
cdr3_nt: TGTGCCAGCCTAGAGGTAGCCCCCAACTGGGGAGGGTACAATGAGCAGTTCTTC
cdr3_aa: CASLEVAPNWGGYNEQFF

j_call: TRBJ2-4
v_call: TRBV5-4
cdr3_length: 17
clone_size: .
d_call: .
cdr3_nt: TGTGCCAGCAGCTTGGGGCCCGGAGGGGAGGCCAAAAACATTCAGTACTTC
cdr3_aa: CASSLGPGGEAKNIQYF

j_call: TRBJ2-5
v_call: TRBV9
cdr3_length: 15
clone_size: .
d_call: .
cdr3_nt: TGTGCCAGCAGCGTAGGTCTGCAGAGCCAAGAGACCCAGTACTTC
cdr3_aa: CASSVGLQSQETQYF

j_call: TRBJ2-4
v_call: TRBV2
cdr3_length: 15
clone_size: .
d_call: .
cdr3_nt: TGTGCCAGCACGGGCACGAGGCAAGCCAAAAACATTCAGTACTTC
cdr3_aa: CASTGTRQAKNIQYF

j_call: TRBJ2-5
v_call: TRBV2
cdr3_length: 15
clone_size: .
d_call: .
cdr3_nt: TGTGCCAGCAGTGATCAGGGGGGCCTCAGGGTGACCCAGTACTTC
cdr3_aa: CASSDQGGLRVTQYF

j_call: TRBJ1-2
v_call: TRBV7-2
cdr3_length: 14
clone_size: .
d_call: TRBD1
cdr3_nt: TGTGCCAGCAGCTTAGCGCGGACAGGGAATGGCTACACCTTC
cdr3_aa: CASSLARTGNGYTF

j_call: TRBJ1-1
v_call: TRBV7-9
cdr3_length: 13
clone_size: many
d_call: .
cdr3_nt: TGTGCCAGCAGCCCGACAGGAGACACTGAAGCTTTCTTT
cdr3_aa: CASSPTGDTEAFF

j_call: TRBJ2-7
v_call: TRBV5-4
cdr3_length: 14
clone_size: .
d_call: .
cdr3_nt: TGTGCCAGCAGCTTGAAGGGGGGACCCAGCGAGCAGTACTTC
cdr3_aa: CASSLKGGPSEQYF

j_call: TRBJ2-2
v_call: TRBV6-5
cdr3_length: 13
clone_size: .
d_call: .
cdr3_nt: TGTGCCACCAAATTCAGGGCGTCCGGGGAGCTGTTTTTT
cdr3_aa: CATKFRASGELFF

j_call: TRBJ2-3
v_call: TRBV13
cdr3_length: 14
clone_size: .
d_call: TRBD1
cdr3_nt: TGTGCCAGCAGCCTCGGACAGGGGTTTGATACGCAGTATTTT
cdr3_aa: CASSLGQGFDTQYF

j_call: TRBJ2-1
v_call: TRBV10-2
cdr3_length: 14
clone_size: few
d_call: TRBD2
cdr3_nt: TGCGCCAGCCTTGGACTAGCGGGGACCAATGAGCAGTTCTTC
cdr3_aa: CASLGLAGTNEQFF

j_call: TRBJ2-7
v_call: TRBV5-8
cdr3_length: 16
clone_size: .
d_call: .
cdr3_nt: TGTGCCAGCAGCTTGGCGTACGACAGCTCCCCCTACGAGCAGTACTTC
cdr3_aa: CASSLAYDSSPYEQYF

j_call: TRBJ1-5
v_call: TRBV19
cdr3_length: 16
clone_size: .
d_call: .
cdr3_nt: TGTGCCAGTAGCCTAGGGGAGATTACTAGCAATCAGCCCCAGCATTTT
cdr3_aa: CASSLGEITSNQPQHF

j_call: TRBJ1-2
v_call: TRBV6-5
cdr3_length: 13
clone_size: .
d_call: .
cdr3_nt: TGTGCCAGCAGATTGACAGTGGGAAACGGCTGCACCTTC
cdr3_aa: CASRLTVGNGCTF

j_call: TRBJ1-6
v_call: TRBV5-1
cdr3_length: 14
clone_size: few
d_call: .
cdr3_nt: TGCGCCAGCAGCTTGGAGAGTATATCGTCACCCCTCCACTTT
cdr3_aa: CASSLESISSPLHF

j_call: TRBJ1-2
v_call: TRBV6-5
cdr3_length: 14
clone_size: few
d_call: TRBD1
cdr3_nt: TGTGCCAGCAGGAACTCAGGGACAGGGGGTGGCTACACCTTC
cdr3_aa: CASRNSGTGGGYTF

j_call: TRBJ2-2
v_call: TRBV5-8
cdr3_length: 16
clone_size: .
d_call: .
cdr3_nt: TGTGCCAGCAGCTTGATCTCCGGGGGTGGCACCGGGGAGCTGTTTTTT
cdr3_aa: CASSLISGGGTGELFF